These 16 T cell receptor beta chains were sequenced from one sample in a study of cytomegalovirus exposure and HLA in healthy donors. In the PCR, 60 Vbeta and 13 Jbeta primers were used. Repertoires were generated with immunoSEQ multiplex PCR, while TCRdb's copy carries only in-frame clones and drops some. The profile shows about 160,000 clones, around 80% of them singletons. Sequenced sample: PBMCs. These receptors all stem from a man in his forties or fifties in good health and CMV-seronegative.

The chain joins TRBV10-1 to TRBJ2-7; TRBD2 matches at 10 bases. The CDR3 spans 16 residues. CDR1 and CDR2 from the germline V gene are WNHNN and SYGVQD (reference sequence). With 4 bases clipped from V and 2 bases from J, the junction kept 8 bases outside the gene matches. The CDR3 is CASSAPSGSGTYEQYF. In nucleotides, the CDR3 is TGCGCCAGCAGTGCCCCTAGCGGGAGTGGGACCTACGAGCAGTACTTC.

With respect to this clone: One junction end does not reproduce the germline sequence, and a read error may be involved. This chain joins TRBV7-9 and TRBJ1-1; 8 bases align to TRBD1. The germline V gene encodes CDR1 SEHNR and CDR2 FQNEAQ (reference sequence). CDR3 length equals 15 residues. The CDR3 DNA reads as TGTTCCAGCAGCCGGCAGGGGGCGAGTGGCACTGAAGCTTTCTTT. Amino acid sequence: CSSSRQGASGTEAFF.

This clone was picked up many times. The chain couples TRBV30 to TRBJ1-1; possible D gene TRBD1, 5 bases. In germline, CDR1 is GTSNPN, CDR2 SVGIG (reference sequence). CDR3 length: 14 amino acids. The germline V and J ends were trimmed by 1 base and 1 base, with 10 bases remaining between them. The CDR3 loop reads CAWSDQGWNTEAFF. The CDR3 nucleotides are TGTGCCTGGAGTGATCAGGGTTGGAACACTGAAGCTTTCTTT.

The chain employs TRBV2 and TRBJ2-1, with TRBD1 matching over 10 bases. J gave up 4 bases and V 5 bases, and 5 bases lay outside the gene matches. Per germline, CDR1 SNHLY and CDR2 FYNNEI. The CDR3 length is 15 residues. The CDR3 nucleotides read TGTGCCAGCAGTCTCGGGACAGGGGCATACAATGAGCAGTTCTTC. The encoded protein is CASSLGTGAYNEQFF.

CDR3 loop: CASSLVLGPGTQQYF. CDR3 bases: TGTGCCAGCAGCTTAGTATTAGGGCCGGGAACGCAGCAGTACTTC. The J gene is TRBJ2-7, the V gene TRBV7-8; a weak D match, TRBD2 (5 bases). V dropped 1 base and J dropped 8 bases, with 18 bases sitting between them. The CDR3 runs 15 residues. Looked up from germline, CDR1 is SGHVS and CDR2 is FQNEAQ.

The chain uses TRBV30 and TRBJ2-7; possibly TRBD2 for D (5 bases). The CDR3 covers 14 residues. Germline CDR1 GTSNPN, CDR2 SVGIG (reference sequence). V was trimmed by 0 bases and J by 3 bases, leaving 12 bases between them. CDR3 amino acids: CAWSVDSGSYEQYF. The CDR3 bases are TGTGCCTGGAGTGTAGATTCGGGGAGCTACGAGCAGTACTTC.

V is TRBV5-4 and J is TRBJ2-3; a possible D gene is TRBD2 (5 bases). CDR3 length: 15 residues. Germline values: CDR1 SGHNT, CDR2 YYREEE (reference sequence). V was cut by 2 bases and J by 5 bases, with 15 bases left in between. In nucleotides, the CDR3 is TGTGCCAGCAGCTTTGAGGGCTCAGAGGGAGATACGCAGTATTTT. Protein: CASSFEGSEGDTQYF.

This clone was found once. The chain recombines TRBV19 with TRBJ1-4; maybe TRBD1 (6 bases). The V gene's germline CDR1 is LNHDA and CDR2 SQIVND (reference sequence). With 5 bases removed from V and 8 bases from J, the gap between germline ends came to 18 bases. The CDR3 is made up of 15 amino acids. CDR3 nucleotide sequence: TGTGCCAGTAGTTCTGGACAGAGGTCAGGAGAAAAACTGTTTTTT. This sequence encodes CASSSGQRSGEKLFF.

This clone was counted once. The chain combines TRBV9 with TRBJ2-3; 7 bases are shared with TRBD1. The CDR3 is 16 residues long. Germline assignment: CDR1 SGDLS and CDR2 YYNGEE. V shed 3 bases, J shed 0 bases, and the junction held 7 bases outside the gene matches. Written as DNA, the CDR3 is TGTGCCAGCAGCGATGACAGGGATACTAGCACAGATACGCAGTATTTT. This encodes CASSDDRDTSTDTQYF.

DNA for the CDR3: TGTGCCAGCAGTAAAGACAGGGGCTGGGAGACCCAGTACTTC. Translated: CASSKDRGWETQYF. The chain uses TRBV2 and TRBJ2-5, with 8 bases aligning to TRBD1. Per the germline V gene, CDR1 is SNHLY and CDR2 is FYNNEI. There are 14 residues in the CDR3. Trimming removed 5 bases from V and 5 bases from J; junction bases left unmatched: 7.

This CDR3 is CASSPGTGRGTQYF. The CDR3 DNA reads TGTGCCAGCAGCCCCGGGACAGGGCGGGGGACCCAGTACTTC. This chain uses TRBV11-2 with TRBJ2-5, with TRBD1 matching over 9 bases. This CDR3 contains 14 residues. V lost 5 bases, J lost 7 bases, and 8 bases stayed unmatched. CDR1 and CDR2 (germline): SGHAT, FQNNGV.

This chain joins TRBV6-1 and TRBJ2-1; D uncertain. The ends were cut back, 7 bases at V and 0 bases at J, with 10 bases in the middle. The germline V gene has CDR1 MNHNS and CDR2 SASEGT. The CDR3 sequence is 14 residues long. The CDR3, as DNA: TGTGCCAGCATCACTCTGAGCTCCTACAATGAGCAGTTCTTC. It yields the protein CASITLSSYNEQFF.

The chain recombines TRBV7-8 with TRBJ2-3; perhaps TRBD2 as D (5 bases). Germline values: CDR1 SGHVS, CDR2 FQNEAQ. The CDR3 consists of 14 residues. V was pared by 5 bases and J by 1 base, with 10 bases between. This CDR3 is CASSKAEGTDTQYF. In DNA, the CDR3 is TGTGCCAGCAGCAAAGCGGAGGGCACAGATACGCAGTATTTT.

The chain has TRBV28 and TRBJ2-7; TRBD1 matches at 7 bases. The germline V gene has CDR1 MDHEN and CDR2 SYDVKM. The CDR3 runs to 16 residues. J was trimmed by 1 base and V by 3 bases; bases with no gene match: 9. The CDR3 sequence: CASSFAPSGQSYEQYF. The CDR3 nucleotides are TGTGCCAGCAGTTTCGCACCCTCGGGACAGTCCTACGAGCAGTACTTC.

This clone was counted once. The CDR3 region is CASSRDRGGMNTEAFF. DNA of the CDR3: TGTGCCAGCAGCCGTGACAGGGGGGGCATGAACACTGAAGCTTTCTTT. This chain links TRBV7-3 with TRBJ1-1, with TRBD1 matching 9 bases. Germline V lookup: CDR1 SGHTA, CDR2 FQGTGA. The CDR3 length is 16 residues. V lost 5 bases to trimming and J lost 0 bases; unmatched junction nucleotides: 7.

The V call is TRBV7-9, the J call TRBJ1-2; a weak D match, TRBD1 (6 bases). This CDR3 is built from 13 residues. V lost 5 bases and J lost 7, with 14 bases in between. Per germline, CDR1 SEHNR and CDR2 FQNEAQ (reference sequence). The CDR3 DNA sequence: TGTGCCAGCAGCCTTGGACAGAACGGTGGCTACACCTTC. It specifies CASSLGQNGGYTF.